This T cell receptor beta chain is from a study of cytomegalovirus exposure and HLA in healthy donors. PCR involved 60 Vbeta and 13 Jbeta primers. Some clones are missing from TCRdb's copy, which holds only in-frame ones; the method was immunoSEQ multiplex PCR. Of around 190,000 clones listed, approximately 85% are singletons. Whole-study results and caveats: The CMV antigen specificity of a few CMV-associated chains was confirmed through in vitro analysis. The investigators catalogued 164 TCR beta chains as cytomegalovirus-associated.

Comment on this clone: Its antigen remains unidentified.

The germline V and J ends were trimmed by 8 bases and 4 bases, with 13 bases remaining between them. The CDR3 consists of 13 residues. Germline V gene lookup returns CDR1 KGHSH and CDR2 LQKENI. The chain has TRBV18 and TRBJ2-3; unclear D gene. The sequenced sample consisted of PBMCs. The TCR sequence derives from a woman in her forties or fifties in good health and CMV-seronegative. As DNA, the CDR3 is TGTGCCAGCACAATGCAGTCCTCAGATACGCAGTATTTT. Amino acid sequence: CASTMQSSDTQYF.